This entry lists 2 T cell receptor beta chains sequenced from one sample in a study of cytomegalovirus exposure and HLA in healthy donors (dated 2017 in TCRdb). The library was made by the immunoSEQ multiplex PCR assay. TCRdb carries this immuneACCESS record with in-frame sequences only. Its versions omit some clonotypes, under half of them owing to an unresolved V gene in the studies checked, with the rest unexplained. For this sample there are about 76,000 clones; around 94% appear just once. The biggest ten clones account for under 2% of the sample. Material: PBMCs. The receptors stem from a woman aged 18-35 years in good health and CMV-seropositive.

The V call is TRBV25-1, the J call TRBJ1-1; the D gene is possibly TRBD1 (5 bases). This CDR3 contains 18 residues. The germline V gene encodes CDR1 MGHDK and CDR2 SYGVNS. Trimming took off 3 bases at V and 0 bases at J, with 20 bases between the two ends. The CDR3 region is CASSDVGREERMNTEAFF. CDR3 coding DNA: TGTGCCAGCAGTGATGTTGGCAGGGAGGAACGGATGAACACTGAAGCTTTCTTT.

This rearrangement joins TRBV5-1 to TRBJ1-3; D unclear. Germline CDR1 is SGHRS and CDR2 is YFSETQ. The CDR3 is made up of 16 amino acids. The V gene lost 4 bases and the J gene lost 0 bases, with 14 bases spanning the gap. The CDR3 sequence: CASSAAAISSGNTIYF. The CDR3 nucleotides read TGCGCCAGCAGCGCCGCTGCGATTAGCTCTGGAAACACCATATATTTT.